A single T cell receptor (beta chain) is shown here with its context. Its cognate antigen is unknown. Collection occurred without any documented infections or immune events in donors. Data came from immunoSEQ multiplex PCR; TCRdb stores just in-frame clones and leaves some out. The sample has about 98,000 clones; about 87% are singletons. These data come from a study of identifying expanded T cells in peripheral blood. The study, taken as a whole, reports: Differentially abundant clones: about 1.3 between replicates, roughly 16 at roughly 2 weeks, 19 to 20 at four. Variance in clone template counts between approximately two-week samples significantly increased with total template count across all healthy donors.

The CDR3 runs 14 residues. Germline CDR1 and CDR2: SGHNT and YYREEE (reference sequence). With 0 bases removed from V and 3 bases from J, the gap between germline ends came to 6 bases. The J gene is TRBJ2-2, the V gene TRBV5-4, with unresolved D. The material sequenced was blood. The sequence was obtained from a person between 18 and 75 years old in good health. The DNA for the CDR3 is TGTGCCAGCAGCTTGGGGTTAGACACCGGGGAGCTGTTTTTT. This encodes CASSLGLDTGELFF.